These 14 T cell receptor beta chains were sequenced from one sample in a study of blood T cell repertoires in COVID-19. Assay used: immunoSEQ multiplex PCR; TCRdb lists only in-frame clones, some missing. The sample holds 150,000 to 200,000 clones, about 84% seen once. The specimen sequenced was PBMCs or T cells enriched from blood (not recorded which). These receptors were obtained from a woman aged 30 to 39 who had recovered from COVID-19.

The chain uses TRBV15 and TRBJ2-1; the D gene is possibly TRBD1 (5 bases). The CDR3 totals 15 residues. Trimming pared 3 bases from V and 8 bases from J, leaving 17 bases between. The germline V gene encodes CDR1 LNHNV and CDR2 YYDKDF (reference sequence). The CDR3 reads CATSRTNTGLDEQFF. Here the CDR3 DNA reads TGTGCCACCAGCAGGACCAATACAGGTTTGGATGAGCAGTTCTTC.

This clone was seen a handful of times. The CDR3 here is CASSFSDSFSYEQYF. Here the CDR3 DNA reads TGCGCCAGCAGCTTCTCCGACAGTTTCTCCTACGAGCAGTACTTC. The rearrangement links TRBV5-1 to TRBJ2-7; TRBD1 might be the D (5 bases). Germline V gene sequence: CDR1 SGHRS, CDR2 YFSETQ. This CDR3 has 15 amino acids. Trimming cost V 2 bases and J 0 bases, with 12 bases left between them. The whole variable domain, filled in from reference TRBV5-1 and TRBJ2-7, reads KAGVTQTPRYLIKTRGQQVTLSCSPISGHRSVSWYQQTPGQGLQFLFEYFSETQRNKGNFPGRFSGRQFSNSRSEMNVSTLELGDSALYLCASSFSDSFSYEQYFGPGTRLTVT.

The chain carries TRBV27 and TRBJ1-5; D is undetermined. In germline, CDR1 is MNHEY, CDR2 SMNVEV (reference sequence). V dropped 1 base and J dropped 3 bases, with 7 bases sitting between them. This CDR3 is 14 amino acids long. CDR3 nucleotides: TGTGCCAGCAGTTTATTTGGGCCCAATCAGCCCCAGCATTTT. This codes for CASSLFGPNQPQHF.

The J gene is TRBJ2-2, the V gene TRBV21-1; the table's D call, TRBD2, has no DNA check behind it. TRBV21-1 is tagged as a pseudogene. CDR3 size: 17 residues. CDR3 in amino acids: CASSKEGTSGNTGELFF. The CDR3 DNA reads TGTGCCAGCAGCAAAGAAGGGACTAGCGGCAACACCGGGGAGCTGTTTTTT.

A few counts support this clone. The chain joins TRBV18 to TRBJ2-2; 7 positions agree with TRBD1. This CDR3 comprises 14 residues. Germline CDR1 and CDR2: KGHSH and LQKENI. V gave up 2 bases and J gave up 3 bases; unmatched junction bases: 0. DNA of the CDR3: TGTGCCAGCTCACCAGGGACAGACACCGGGGAGCTGTTTTTT. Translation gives CASSPGTDTGELFF.

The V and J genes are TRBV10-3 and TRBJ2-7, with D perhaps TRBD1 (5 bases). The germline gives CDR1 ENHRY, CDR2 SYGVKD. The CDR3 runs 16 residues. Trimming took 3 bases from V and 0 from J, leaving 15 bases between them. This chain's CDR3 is CAISDSGQGISYEQYF. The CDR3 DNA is TGTGCCATCAGTGATTCCGGACAAGGGATCTCCTACGAGCAGTACTTC.

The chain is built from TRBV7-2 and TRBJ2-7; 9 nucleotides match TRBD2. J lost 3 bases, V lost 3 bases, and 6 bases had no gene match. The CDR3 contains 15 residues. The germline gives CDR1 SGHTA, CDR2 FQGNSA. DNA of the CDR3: TGTGCCAGCAGCTTGTTGACTAGCGGCCGCTACGAGCAGTACTTC. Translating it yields CASSLLTSGRYEQYF.

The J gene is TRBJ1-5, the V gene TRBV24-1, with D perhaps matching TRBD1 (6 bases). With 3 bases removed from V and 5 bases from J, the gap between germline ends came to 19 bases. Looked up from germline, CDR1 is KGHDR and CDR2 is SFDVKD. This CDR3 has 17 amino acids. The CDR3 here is CATSDGRGAKWDQPQHF. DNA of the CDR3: TGTGCCACCAGTGATGGTCGGGGGGCGAAGTGGGATCAGCCCCAGCATTTT.

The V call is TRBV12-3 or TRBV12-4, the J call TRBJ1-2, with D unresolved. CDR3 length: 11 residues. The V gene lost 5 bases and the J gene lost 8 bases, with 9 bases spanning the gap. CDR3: CASSVGTGYTF. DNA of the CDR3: TGTGCCAGCAGTGTGGGCACAGGCTACACCTTC.

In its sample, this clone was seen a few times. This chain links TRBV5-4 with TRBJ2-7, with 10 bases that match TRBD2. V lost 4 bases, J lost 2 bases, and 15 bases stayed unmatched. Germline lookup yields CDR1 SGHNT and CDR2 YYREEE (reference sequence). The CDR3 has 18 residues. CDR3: CASSLGASGSLRAYEQYF. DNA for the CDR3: TGTGCCAGCAGCCTCGGGGCTAGCGGGAGTCTTAGAGCCTACGAGCAGTACTTC.

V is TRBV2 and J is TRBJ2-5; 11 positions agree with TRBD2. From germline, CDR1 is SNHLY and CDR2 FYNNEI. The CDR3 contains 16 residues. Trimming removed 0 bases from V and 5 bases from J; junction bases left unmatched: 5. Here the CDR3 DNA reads TGTGCCAGCAGTGAAGCTAGCGGGAGGGCCTTTGAGACCCAGTACTTC. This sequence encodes CASSEASGRAFETQYF.

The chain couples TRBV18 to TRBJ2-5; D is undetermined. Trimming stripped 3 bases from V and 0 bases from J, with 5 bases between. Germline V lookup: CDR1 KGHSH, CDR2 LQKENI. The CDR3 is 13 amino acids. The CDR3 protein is CASSPSYQETQYF. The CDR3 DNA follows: TGTGCCAGCTCACCCTCCTACCAAGAGACCCAGTACTTC.

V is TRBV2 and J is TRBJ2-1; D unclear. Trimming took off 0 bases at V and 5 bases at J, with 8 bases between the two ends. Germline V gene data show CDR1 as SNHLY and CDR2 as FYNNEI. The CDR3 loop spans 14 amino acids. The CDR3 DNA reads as TGTGCCAGCAGTGAAGCCCGACTTAACAATGAGCAGTTCTTC. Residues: CASSEARLNNEQFF. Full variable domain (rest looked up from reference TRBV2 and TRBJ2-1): EPEVTQTPSHQVTQMGQEVILRCVPISNHLYFYWYRQILGQKVEFLVSFYNNEISEKSEIFDDQFSVERPDGSNFTLKIRSTKLEDSAMYFCASSEARLNNEQFFGPGTRLTVL.

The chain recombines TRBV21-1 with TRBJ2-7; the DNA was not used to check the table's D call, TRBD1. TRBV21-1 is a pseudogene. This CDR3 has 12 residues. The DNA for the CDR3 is TGTGCCAGAGACAGGGGGCTCTCTGAGCAGTACTTC. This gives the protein CARDRGLSEQYF.